This T cell receptor beta chain was recorded in a study of T cell repertoires in cytomegalovirus infection. Regarding this clonotype: Its antigen is not known.

TCRdb ran MiXCR on the reads and lists one entry per CDR3 protein. The repertoire has 350,000 to 400,000 distinct CDR3 sequences, 34% of them found once; the top ten carry about 13%. Trimming took off 8 bases at V and 2 bases at J, with 8 bases between the two ends. This CDR3 is built from 12 residues. CDR1 MDHEN and CDR2 SYDVKM come from the germline V gene. V gene TRBV28 combines with J gene TRBJ2-3; no clear D gene. The material sequenced was cultured PBMCs, taken from culture after CMV antigen stimulation. The source is a human donor in good health (CMV status not recorded). Some clones in this sample may be carry-over from other donors' samples. The CDR3 DNA is TGTGCCAGCCGCGTCGCCACAGATACGCAGTATTTT. This codes for CASRVATDTQYF.